Listed below are T cell receptor beta chains from one sample, sequenced in a study of shared clonotypes between healthy human individuals. Profiling relied on immunoSEQ multiplex PCR, and the TCRdb table lists in-frame clones only, not all of them. The data show more than 850,000 clones, around 78% seen once. Sequenced sample: memory CD4+ T cells from PBMCs. The receptors derive from a man aged 18 to 30 in good health. Some clones in this sample may be carry-over from other donors' samples. Both conserved end residues are part of each CDR3. Each record gives: clone size, D gene, J gene, V gene, CDR3 DNA, CDR3 protein. D genes are given only for firm matches. Size tells how often a clone was seen (once, few, many) or the class of an expanded clone, and some rows leave it out.

>NA|NA|TRBJ2-5|TRBV4-3
TGCGCCAGCAGCCAAGATGGGGAGGTAAAGACCCAGTACTTC
CASSQDGEVKTQYF
>once|NA|TRBJ1-1|TRBV29-1
TGCAGCGTTGGCGGGGCAGCTGAAGCTTTCTTT
CSVGGAAEAFF
>NA|TRBD1|TRBJ1-4|TRBV28
TGTGCCAGCAGCCCTTTGAAAGGGACAGCAAATGAAAAACTGTTTTTT
CASSPLKGTANEKLFF
>NA|NA|TRBJ1-2|TRBV11-2
TGTGCCAGCAGCAGAGAACTCTCTAACTATGGCTACACCTTC
CASSRELSNYGYTF
>NA|TRBD2|TRBJ2-1|TRBV7-3
TGTGCCAGCACCCTTAGCGGGAGTGGTGAGCAGTTCTTC
CASTLSGSGEQFF
>NA|NA|TRBJ2-1|TRBV5-1
TGCGCCAGCAGCTTGTCCACAAACAATGAGCAGTTCTTC
CASSLSTNNEQFF
>NA|NA|TRBJ1-6|TRBV18
TGTGCCAGCTCACCACTAATTGATTCACCCCTCCACTTT
CASSPLIDSPLHF
>few|TRBD1|TRBJ2-3|TRBV2
TGTGCCATTCGGACAGGGTTGACAGATACGCAGTATTTT
CAIRTGLTDTQYF
>few|TRBD2|TRBJ2-7|TRBV11-2
TGTGCCAGCAGCTTGGGACTAGTGCCCCACGAGCAGTACTTC
CASSLGLVPHEQYF
>few|NA|TRBJ2-3|TRBV4-2
TGTGCCAGCAGCCAAGATCCGGGGACCACAGATACGCAGTATTTT
CASSQDPGTTDTQYF
>NA|NA|TRBJ2-7|TRBV28
TGTGCCAGCAGTCCCCGGACAGGGAGGGCCTACGAGCAGTACTTC
CASSPRTGRAYEQYF
>NA|NA|TRBJ1-3|TRBV28
TGTGCCAGCAGTCCGGTTCCCGGGAGCTCTGGAAACACCATATATTTT
CASSPVPGSSGNTIYF
>few|NA|TRBJ1-5|TRBV29-1
TGCAGCGTGGGGGGTAGCAATCAGCCCCAGCATTTT
CSVGGSNQPQHF
>once|NA|TRBJ2-6|TRBV21-1
TGTGCCAGCAGCAAAGGCTTACAGGGAAGAGACGCCGGGGCCAACGTCCTGACTTTC
CASSKGLQGRDAGANVLTF